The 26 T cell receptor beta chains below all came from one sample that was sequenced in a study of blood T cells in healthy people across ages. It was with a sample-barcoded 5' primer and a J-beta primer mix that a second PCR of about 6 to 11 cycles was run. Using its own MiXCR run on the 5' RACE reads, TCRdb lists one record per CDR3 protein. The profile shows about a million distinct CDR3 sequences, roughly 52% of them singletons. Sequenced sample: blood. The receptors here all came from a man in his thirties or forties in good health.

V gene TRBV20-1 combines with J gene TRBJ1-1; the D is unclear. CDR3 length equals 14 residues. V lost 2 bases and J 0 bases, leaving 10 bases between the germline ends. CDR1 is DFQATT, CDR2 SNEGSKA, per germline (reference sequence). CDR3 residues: CSARNSRLNTEAFF. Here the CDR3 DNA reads TGCAGTGCTAGAAATAGCAGGTTGAACACTGAAGCTTTCTTT.

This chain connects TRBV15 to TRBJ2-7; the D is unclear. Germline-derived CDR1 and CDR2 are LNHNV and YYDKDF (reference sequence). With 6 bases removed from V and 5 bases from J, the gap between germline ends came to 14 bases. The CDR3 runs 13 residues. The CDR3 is CATRLDALHEQYF. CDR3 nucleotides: TGTGCCACCAGGCTGGATGCTCTCCACGAGCAGTACTTC.

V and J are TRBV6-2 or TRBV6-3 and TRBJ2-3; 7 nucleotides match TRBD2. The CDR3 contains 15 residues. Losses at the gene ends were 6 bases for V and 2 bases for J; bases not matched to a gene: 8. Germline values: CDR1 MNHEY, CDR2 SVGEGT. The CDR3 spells CASSSGLEITDTQYF. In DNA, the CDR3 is TGTGCCAGCAGCTCCGGACTAGAAATCACAGATACGCAGTATTTT.

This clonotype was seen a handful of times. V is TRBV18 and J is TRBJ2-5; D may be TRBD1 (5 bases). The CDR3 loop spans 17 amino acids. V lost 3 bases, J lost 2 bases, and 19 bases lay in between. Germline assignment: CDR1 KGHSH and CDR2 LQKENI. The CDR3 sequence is CASSPYASETEQETQYF. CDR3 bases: TGTGCCAGCTCACCTTACGCGTCCGAGACAGAGCAAGAGACCCAGTACTTC. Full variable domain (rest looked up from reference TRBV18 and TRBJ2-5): NAGVMQNPRHLVRRRGQEARLRCSPMKGHSHVYWYRQLPEEGLKFMVYLQKENIIDESGMPKERFSAEFPKEGPSILRIQQVVRGDSAAYFCASSPYASETEQETQYFGPGTRLLVL.

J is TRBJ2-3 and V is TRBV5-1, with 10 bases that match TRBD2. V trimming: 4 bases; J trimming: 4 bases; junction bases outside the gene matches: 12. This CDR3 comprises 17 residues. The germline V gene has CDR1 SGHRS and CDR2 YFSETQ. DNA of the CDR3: TGCGCCAGCAGCGCGGGAATAGCGGGGGGCGGCCCAGATACGCAGTATTTT. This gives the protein CASSAGIAGGGPDTQYF.

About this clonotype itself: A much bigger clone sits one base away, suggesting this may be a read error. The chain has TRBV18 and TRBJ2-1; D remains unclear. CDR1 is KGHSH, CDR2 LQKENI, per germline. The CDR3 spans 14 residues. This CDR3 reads CASSPESSYNVQFF. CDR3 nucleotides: TGTGCCAGCTCACCGGAGAGCTCCTACAATGTGCAGTTCTTC.

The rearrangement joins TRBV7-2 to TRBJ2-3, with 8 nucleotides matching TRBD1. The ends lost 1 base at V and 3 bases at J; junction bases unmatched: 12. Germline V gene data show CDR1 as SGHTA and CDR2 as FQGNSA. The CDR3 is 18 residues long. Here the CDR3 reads CASSLEWTGTGLTDTQYF. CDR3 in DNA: TGTGCCAGCAGCTTAGAGTGGACCGGGACAGGATTGACAGATACGCAGTATTTT.

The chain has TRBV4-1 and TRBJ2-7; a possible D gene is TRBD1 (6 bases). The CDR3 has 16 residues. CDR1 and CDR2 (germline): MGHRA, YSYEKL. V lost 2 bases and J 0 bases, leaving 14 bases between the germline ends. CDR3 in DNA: TGCGCCAGCAGCCAATATGAGACAGGCGGCTCCTACGAGCAGTACTTC. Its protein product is CASSQYETGGSYEQYF.

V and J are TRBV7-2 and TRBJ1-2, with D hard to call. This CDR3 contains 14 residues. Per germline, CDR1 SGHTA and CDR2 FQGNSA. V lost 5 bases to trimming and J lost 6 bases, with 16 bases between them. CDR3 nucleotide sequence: TGTGCCAGCAGCCACGGGCCCTTCGGCGATGGCTACACCTTC. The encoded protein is CASSHGPFGDGYTF.

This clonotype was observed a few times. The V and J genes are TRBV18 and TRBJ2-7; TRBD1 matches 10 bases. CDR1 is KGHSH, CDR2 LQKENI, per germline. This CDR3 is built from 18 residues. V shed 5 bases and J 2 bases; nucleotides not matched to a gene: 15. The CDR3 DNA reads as TGTGCCAGCTCATCCGCCAGACTTGACAGGGGGCAGACCTACGAGCAGTACTTC. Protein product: CASSSARLDRGQTYEQYF.

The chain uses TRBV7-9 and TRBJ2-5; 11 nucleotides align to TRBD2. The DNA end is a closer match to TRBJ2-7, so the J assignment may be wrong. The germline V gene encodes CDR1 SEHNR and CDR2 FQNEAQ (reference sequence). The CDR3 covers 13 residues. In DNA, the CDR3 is TGTGCCAGCAGCTTGCTAGCGGGAGGCGAGCAGTACTTC. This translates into CASSLLAGGEQYF.

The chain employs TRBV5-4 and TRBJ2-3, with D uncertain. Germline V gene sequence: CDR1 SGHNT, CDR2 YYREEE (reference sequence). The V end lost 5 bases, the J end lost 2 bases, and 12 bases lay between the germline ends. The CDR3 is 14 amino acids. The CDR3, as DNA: TGTGCCAGCAGTTTAACATCCCACACAGATACGCAGTATTTT. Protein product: CASSLTSHTDTQYF. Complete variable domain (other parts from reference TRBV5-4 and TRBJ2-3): ETGVTQSPTHLIKTRGQQVTLRCSSQSGHNTVSWYQQALGQGPQFIFQYYREEENGRGNFPPRFSGLQFPNYSSELNVNALELDDSALYLCASSLTSHTDTQYFGPGTRLTVL.

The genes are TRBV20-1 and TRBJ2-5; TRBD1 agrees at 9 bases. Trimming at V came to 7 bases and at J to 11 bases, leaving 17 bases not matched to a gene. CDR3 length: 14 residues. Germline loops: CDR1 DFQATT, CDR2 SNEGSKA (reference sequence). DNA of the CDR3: TGCAGTGGGGACAGGGTGAATGCCTACAATGAGCAGTACTTC. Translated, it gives CSGDRVNAYNEQYF.

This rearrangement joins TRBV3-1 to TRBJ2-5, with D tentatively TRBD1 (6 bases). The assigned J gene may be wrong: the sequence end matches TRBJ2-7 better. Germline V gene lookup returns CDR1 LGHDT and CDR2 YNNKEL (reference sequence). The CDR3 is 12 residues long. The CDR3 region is CASSQTGSEQYF. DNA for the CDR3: TGTGCCAGCAGCCAAACAGGGAGCGAGCAGTACTTC.

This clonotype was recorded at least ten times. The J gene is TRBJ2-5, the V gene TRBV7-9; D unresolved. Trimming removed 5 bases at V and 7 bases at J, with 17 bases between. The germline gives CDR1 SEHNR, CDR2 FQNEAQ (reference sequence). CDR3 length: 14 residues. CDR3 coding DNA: TGTGCCAGCAGCCCACAACAGATTGCTACGACCCAGTACTTC. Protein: CASSPQQIATTQYF.

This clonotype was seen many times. Here the CDR3 reads CASSATGEPYNEQFF. DNA for the CDR3: TGTGCCAGCAGCGCGACGGGGGAACCCTACAATGAGCAGTTCTTC. The rearrangement joins TRBV11-3 to TRBJ2-1; TRBD2 might be the D (6 bases). Germline V gene sequence: CDR1 SGHNT, CDR2 YENEEA. V dropped 5 bases and J dropped 2 bases, with 13 bases sitting between them. The CDR3 length is 15 residues. Variable domain in full (rest from reference TRBV11-3 and TRBJ2-1): EAGVVQSPRYKIIEKKQPVAFWCNPISGHNTLYWYLQNLGQGPELLIRYENEEAVDDSQLPKDRFSAERLKGVDSTLKIQPAELGDSAVYLCASSATGEPYNEQFFGPGTRLTVL.

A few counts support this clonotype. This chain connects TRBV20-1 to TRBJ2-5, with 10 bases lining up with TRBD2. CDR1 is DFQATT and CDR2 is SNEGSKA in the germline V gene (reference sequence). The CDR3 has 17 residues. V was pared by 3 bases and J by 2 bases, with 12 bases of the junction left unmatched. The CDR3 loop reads CSASSAGGQLRQETQYF. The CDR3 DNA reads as TGCAGTGCTAGCTCAGCGGGGGGGCAATTGAGGCAAGAGACCCAGTACTTC.

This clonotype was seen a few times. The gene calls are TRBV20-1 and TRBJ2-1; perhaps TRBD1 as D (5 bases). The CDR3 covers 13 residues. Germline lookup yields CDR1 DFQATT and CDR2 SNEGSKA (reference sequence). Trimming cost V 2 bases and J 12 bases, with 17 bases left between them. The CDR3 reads CSARTGPSQGQFF. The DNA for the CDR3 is TGCAGTGCTAGAACCGGGCCCTCCCAGGGGCAGTTCTTC.

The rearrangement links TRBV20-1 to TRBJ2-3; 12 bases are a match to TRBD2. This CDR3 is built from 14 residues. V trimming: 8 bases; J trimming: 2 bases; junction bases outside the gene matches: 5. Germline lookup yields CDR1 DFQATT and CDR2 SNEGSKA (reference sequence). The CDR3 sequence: CSLAGGLVTDTQYF. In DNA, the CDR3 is TGCAGTCTAGCGGGGGGGCTCGTCACAGATACGCAGTATTTT.

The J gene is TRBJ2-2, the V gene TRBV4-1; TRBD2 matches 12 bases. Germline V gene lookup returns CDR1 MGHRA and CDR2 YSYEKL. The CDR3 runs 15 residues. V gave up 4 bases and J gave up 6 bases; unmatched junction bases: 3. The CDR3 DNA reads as TGCGCCAGCAGCCTACTAGCGGGGGGCGCCGGGGAGCTGTTTTTT. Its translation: CASSLLAGGAGELFF.

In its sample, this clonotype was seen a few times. CDR3 amino acids: CASSQDKGQGYNEQFF. The CDR3 DNA reads as TGTGCCAGCAGCCAAGATAAAGGTCAGGGCTACAATGAGCAGTTCTTC. The rearrangement joins TRBV4-2 to TRBJ2-1; D might be TRBD1 (5 bases). CDR3 length: 16 residues. Germline CDR1 reads LGHNA; CDR2 reads YNFKEQ. The V end lost 0 bases, the J end lost 3 bases, and 12 bases lay between the germline ends.

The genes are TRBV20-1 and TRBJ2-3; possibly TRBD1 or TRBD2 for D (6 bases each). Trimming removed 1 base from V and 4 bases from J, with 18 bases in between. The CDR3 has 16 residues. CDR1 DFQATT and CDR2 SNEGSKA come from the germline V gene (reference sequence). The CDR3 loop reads CSARGGARLTADTQYF. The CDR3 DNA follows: TGCAGTGCTAGAGGGGGGGCAAGGCTAACGGCAGATACGCAGTATTTT.

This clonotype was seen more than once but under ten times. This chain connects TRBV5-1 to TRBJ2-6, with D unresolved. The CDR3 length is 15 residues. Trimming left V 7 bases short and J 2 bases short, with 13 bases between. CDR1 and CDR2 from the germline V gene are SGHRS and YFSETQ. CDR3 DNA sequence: TGCGCCAGCTGCCCAAGTCTAGCTGGGGCCAACGTCCTGACTTTC. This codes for CASCPSLAGANVLTF.

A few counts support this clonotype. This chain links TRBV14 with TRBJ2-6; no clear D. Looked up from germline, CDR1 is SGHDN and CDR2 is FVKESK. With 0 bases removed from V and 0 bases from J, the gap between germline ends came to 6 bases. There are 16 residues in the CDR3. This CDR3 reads CASSQETLSGANVLTF. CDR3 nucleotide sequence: TGTGCCAGCAGCCAAGAAACACTCTCTGGGGCCAACGTCCTGACTTTC.

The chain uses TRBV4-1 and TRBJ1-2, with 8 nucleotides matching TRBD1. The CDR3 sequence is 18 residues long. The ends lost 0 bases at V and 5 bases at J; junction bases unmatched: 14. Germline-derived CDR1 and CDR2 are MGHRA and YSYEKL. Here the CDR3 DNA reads TGCGCCAGCAGCCAAGAGTTCGCAGGGGGCCTGACGGGGTATGGCTACACCTTC. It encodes CASSQEFAGGLTGYGYTF.

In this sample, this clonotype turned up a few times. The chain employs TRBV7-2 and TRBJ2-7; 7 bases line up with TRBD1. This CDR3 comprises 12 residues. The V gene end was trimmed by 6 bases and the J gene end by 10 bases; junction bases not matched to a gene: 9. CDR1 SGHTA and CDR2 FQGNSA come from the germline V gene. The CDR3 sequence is CASSSYRDSQYF. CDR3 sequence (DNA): TGTGCCAGCAGTTCATACCGGGACAGTCAGTACTTC.